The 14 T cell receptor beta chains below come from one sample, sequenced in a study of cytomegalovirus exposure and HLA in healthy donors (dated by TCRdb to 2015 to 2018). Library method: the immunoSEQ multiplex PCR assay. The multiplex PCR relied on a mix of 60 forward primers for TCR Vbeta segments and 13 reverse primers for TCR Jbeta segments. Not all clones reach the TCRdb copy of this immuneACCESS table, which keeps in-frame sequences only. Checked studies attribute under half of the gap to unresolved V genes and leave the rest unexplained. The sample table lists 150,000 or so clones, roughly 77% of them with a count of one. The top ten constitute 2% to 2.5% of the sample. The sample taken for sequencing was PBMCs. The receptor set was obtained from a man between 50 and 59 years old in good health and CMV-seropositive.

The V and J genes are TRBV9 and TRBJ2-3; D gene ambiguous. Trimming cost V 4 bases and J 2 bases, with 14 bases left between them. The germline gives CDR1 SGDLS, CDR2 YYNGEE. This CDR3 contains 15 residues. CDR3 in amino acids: CASSLRPLHTDTQYF. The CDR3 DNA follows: TGTGCCAGCAGCCTGCGCCCCCTTCACACAGATACGCAGTATTTT.

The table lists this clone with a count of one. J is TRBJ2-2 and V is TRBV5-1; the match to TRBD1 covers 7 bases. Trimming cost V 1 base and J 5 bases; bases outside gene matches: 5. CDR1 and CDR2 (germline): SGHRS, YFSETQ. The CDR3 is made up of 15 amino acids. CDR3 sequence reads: CASSLTGERTGELFF. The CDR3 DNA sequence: TGCGCCAGCAGCTTGACAGGGGAGAGGACCGGGGAGCTGTTTTTT.

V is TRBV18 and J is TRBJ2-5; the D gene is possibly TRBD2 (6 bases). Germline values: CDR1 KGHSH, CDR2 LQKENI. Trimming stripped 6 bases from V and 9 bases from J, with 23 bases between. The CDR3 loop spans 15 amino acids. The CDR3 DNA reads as TGTGCCAGCTCGCGGGCGGGACTTCGAAACGATGCCCAGTACTTC. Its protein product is CASSRAGLRNDAQYF.

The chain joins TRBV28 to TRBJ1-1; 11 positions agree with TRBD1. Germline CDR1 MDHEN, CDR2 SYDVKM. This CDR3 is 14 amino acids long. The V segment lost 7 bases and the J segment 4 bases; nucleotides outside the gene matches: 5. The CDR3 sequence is CASKRTGGITEAFF. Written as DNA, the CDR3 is TGTGCCAGCAAGAGGACAGGGGGCATCACTGAAGCTTTCTTT.

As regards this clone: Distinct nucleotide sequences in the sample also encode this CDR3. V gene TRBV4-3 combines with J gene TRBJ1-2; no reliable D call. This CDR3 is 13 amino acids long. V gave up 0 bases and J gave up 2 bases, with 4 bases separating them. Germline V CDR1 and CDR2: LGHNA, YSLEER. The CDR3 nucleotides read TGCGCCAGCAGCCAAGACAGAAACTATGGCTACACCTTC. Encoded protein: CASSQDRNYGYTF.

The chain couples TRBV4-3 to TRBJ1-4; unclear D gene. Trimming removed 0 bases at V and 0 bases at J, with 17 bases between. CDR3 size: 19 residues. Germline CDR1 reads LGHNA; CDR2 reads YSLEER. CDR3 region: CASSQDRNPEYTTNEKLFF. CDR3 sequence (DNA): TGCGCCAGCAGCCAAGATCGTAATCCAGAATATACAACTAATGAAAAACTGTTTTTT.

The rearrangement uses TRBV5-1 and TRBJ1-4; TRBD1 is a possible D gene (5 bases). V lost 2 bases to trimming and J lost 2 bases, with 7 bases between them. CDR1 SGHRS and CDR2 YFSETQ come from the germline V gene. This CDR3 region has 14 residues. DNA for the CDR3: TGCGCCAGCAGCTTTACAGGCACTAATGAAAAACTGTTTTTT. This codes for CASSFTGTNEKLFF. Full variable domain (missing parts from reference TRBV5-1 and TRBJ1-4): KAGVTQTPRYLIKTRGQQVTLSCSPISGHRSVSWYQQTPGQGLQFLFEYFSETQRNKGNFPGRFSGRQFSNSRSEMNVSTLELGDSALYLCASSFTGTNEKLFFGSGTQLSVL.

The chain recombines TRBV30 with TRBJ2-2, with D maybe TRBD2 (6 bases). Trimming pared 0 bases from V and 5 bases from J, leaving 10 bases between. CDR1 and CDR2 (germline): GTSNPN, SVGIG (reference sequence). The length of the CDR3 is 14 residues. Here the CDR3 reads CAWSVHGGTGELFF. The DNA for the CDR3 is TGTGCCTGGAGTGTACATGGGGGGACCGGGGAGCTGTTTTTT.

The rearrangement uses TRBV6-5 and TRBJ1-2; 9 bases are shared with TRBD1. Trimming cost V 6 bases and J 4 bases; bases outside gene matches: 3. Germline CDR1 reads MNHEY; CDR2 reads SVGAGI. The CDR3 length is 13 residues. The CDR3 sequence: CASSNRGLYGYTF. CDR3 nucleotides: TGTGCCAGCAGCAACAGGGGGCTCTATGGCTACACCTTC.

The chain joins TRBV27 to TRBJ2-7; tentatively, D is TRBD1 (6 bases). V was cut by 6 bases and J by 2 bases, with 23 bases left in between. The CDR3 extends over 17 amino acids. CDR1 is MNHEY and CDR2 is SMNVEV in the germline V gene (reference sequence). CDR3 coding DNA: TGTGCCAGCAGGCCAAATCACGGGACAAGTCAGGCCTACGAGCAGTACTTC. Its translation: CASRPNHGTSQAYEQYF.

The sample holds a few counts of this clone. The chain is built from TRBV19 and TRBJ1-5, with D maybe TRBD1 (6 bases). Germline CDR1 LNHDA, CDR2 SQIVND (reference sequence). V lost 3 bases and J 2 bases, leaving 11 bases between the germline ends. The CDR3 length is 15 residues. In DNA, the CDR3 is TGTGCCAGTAGTATGGGAGGGGGAGGCAATCAGCCCCAGCATTTT. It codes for CASSMGGGGNQPQHF.

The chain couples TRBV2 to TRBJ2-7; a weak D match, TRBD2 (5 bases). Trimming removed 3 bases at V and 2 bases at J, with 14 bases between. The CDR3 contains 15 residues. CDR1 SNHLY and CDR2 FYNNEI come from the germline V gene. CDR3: CASSDKRRLTYEQYF. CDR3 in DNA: TGTGCCAGCAGTGATAAGCGGAGGCTAACCTACGAGCAGTACTTC.

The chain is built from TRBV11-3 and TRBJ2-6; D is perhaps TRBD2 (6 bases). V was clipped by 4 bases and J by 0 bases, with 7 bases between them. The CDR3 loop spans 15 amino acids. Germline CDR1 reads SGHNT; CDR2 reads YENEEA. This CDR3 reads CASSSGDSGANVLTF. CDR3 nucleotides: TGTGCCAGCAGCTCGGGGGACTCTGGGGCCAACGTCCTGACTTTC.

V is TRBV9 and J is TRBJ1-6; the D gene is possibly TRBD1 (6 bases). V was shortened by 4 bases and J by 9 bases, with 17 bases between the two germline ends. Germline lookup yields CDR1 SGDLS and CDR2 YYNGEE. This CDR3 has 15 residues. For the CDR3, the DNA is TGTGCCAGCAGCCCGTCTACAGGGTTCGGTTCACCCCTCCACTTT. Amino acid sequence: CASSPSTGFGSPLHF.